This TCR beta chain was documented in a study of cytomegalovirus exposure and HLA in healthy donors. There were likely unrecorded immune exposures, though donors were nominally healthy when sampled. Note on this clone: Its antigen is unidentified.

Study conclusions and caveats: Upon later analysis, TCR association rates were observed to vary by HLA locus, being highest for DRB1 and lowest for HLA-C.

PCR was performed using 60 Vbeta and 13 Jbeta primers. The table came from immunoSEQ multiplex PCR; TCRdb's copy has only in-frame clones and leaves some out. The sample carries about 98,000 clones, under 85% recorded once. Sequenced material: PBMCs. The TCR comes from a female donor in good health and CMV-seropositive.

CDR3 nucleotide sequence: TGTGCCAGCAGCTTAGTAGCTAGCGGGCAAGAGACCCAGTACTTC. Amino acid sequence: CASSLVASGQETQYF. This chain links TRBV11-2 with TRBJ2-5; TRBD2 matches at 8 bases. CDR1 is SGHAT and CDR2 is FQNNGV in the germline V gene. The CDR3 extends over 15 amino acids. The V and J ends lost 1 base and 2 bases, in that order; junction bases with no gene match: 3.